Sequencing of this T cell receptor beta chain was carried out in a study of CD4 and CD8 cells across lung adenocarcinoma regions. Using its own MiXCR run on the PCR reads, TCRdb lists one record per CDR3 protein. Altogether 3,000 to 4,000 distinct CDR3 sequences are present, 64% being singletons, with the ten largest covering around 18%. Per the germline V gene, CDR1 is SGHTA and CDR2 is FQGNSA. The CDR3 loop spans 15 amino acids. The J segment lost 9 bases and the V segment lost 2 bases, leaving 8 bases of the junction unmatched. The clonotype was recovered from a female donor with lung adenocarcinoma. The CD4 and CD8 labels of this study may be unreliable. The V and J genes are TRBV7-2 and TRBJ2-1; 9 nucleotides match TRBD2. The sample comprised CD8+ T cells from the margin of a lung tumor. The CDR3: CASSLIASGTAEQFF. Here the CDR3 DNA reads TGTGCCAGCAGCTTAATAGCTAGCGGGACCGCTGAGCAGTTCTTC.